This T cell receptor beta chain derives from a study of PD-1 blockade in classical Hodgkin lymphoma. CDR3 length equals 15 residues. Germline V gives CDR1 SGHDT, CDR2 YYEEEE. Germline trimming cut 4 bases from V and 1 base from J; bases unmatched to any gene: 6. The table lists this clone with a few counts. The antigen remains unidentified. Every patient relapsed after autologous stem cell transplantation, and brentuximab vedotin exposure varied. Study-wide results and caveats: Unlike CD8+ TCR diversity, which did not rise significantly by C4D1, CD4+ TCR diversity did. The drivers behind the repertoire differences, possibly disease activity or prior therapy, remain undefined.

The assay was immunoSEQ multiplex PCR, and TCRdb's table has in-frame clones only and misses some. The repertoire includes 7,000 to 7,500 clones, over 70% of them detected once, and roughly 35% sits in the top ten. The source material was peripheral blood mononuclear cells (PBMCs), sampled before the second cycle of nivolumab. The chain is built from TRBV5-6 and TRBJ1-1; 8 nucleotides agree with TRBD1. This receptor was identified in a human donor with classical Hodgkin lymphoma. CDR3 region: CASSGGTGANTEAFF. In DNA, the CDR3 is TGTGCCAGCAGCGGGGGGACAGGAGCGAACACTGAAGCTTTCTTT.